One sample yielded the 32 T cell receptor beta chains listed below, sequenced in a study of radiotherapy plus CTLA-4 blockade in lung cancer. Assay used: immunoSEQ multiplex PCR; TCRdb lists only in-frame clones, some missing. Of about 98,000 clones listed, around 83% are singletons. This specimen was peripheral blood, taken from a patient treated with radiotherapy plus ipilimumab. Receptor source: a human donor with non-small cell lung cancer who had a partial response to radiotherapy plus ipilimumab.

This chain uses TRBV7-3 with TRBJ2-7; 8 bases are shared with TRBD1. This CDR3 has 16 amino acids. V lost 5 bases, J lost 5 bases, and 14 bases stayed unmatched. The V gene's germline CDR1 is SGHTA and CDR2 FQGTGA. CDR3 amino acids: CASSPGGMGQENEQYF. The CDR3 DNA is TGTGCCAGCAGCCCCGGCGGAATGGGACAGGAAAACGAGCAGTACTTC.

The chain employs TRBV5-1 and TRBJ2-3, with a tentative D call TRBD1 (7 bases). This CDR3 spans 17 amino acids. V dropped 4 bases and J dropped 3 bases, with 21 bases sitting between them. Germline lookup yields CDR1 SGHRS and CDR2 YFSETQ. The CDR3 DNA sequence: TGCGCCAGCAGCGGCACCGGCGGAGGGGGCGCGACAGATACGCAGTATTTT. Its protein product is CASSGTGGGGATDTQYF.

The chain recombines TRBV7-9 with TRBJ2-3, with a tentative D call TRBD2 (6 bases). Germline CDR1 and CDR2: SEHNR and FQNEAQ (reference sequence). V lost 5 bases and J lost 4, with 19 bases in between. The CDR3 is made up of 16 amino acids. In DNA, the CDR3 is TGTGCCAGCAGCCATGGGGGACTTCAGTTTTCAGATACGCAGTATTTT. It encodes CASSHGGLQFSDTQYF.

This sequence joins TRBV19 and TRBJ1-5; 7 bases line up with TRBD1. Germline CDR1 reads LNHDA; CDR2 reads SQIVND (reference sequence). This CDR3 comprises 11 residues. Unmatched junction bases numbered 5, after V lost 3 bases and J lost 15 bases. The CDR3 reads CASSMKGARHF. CDR3 in DNA: TGTGCCAGTAGTATGAAGGGGGCCCGGCATTTT.

Comment on this clone: Other DNA sequences in the same sample also yield this CDR3. The V call is TRBV10-1, the J call TRBJ1-1; no definite D call. V lost 10 bases and J lost 1, with 13 bases in between. CDR1 is WNHNN and CDR2 is SYGVQD in the germline V gene (reference sequence). The CDR3 extends over 13 amino acids. CDR3 loop: CATTRGPNTEAFF. CDR3 in DNA: TGCGCCACCACACGAGGTCCGAACACTGAAGCTTTCTTT.

The chain recombines TRBV5-1 with TRBJ2-5, with 8 bases matching TRBD2. V shed 2 bases and J 3 bases; nucleotides not matched to a gene: 0. CDR3 length equals 13 residues. CDR1 and CDR2 (germline): SGHRS, YFSETQ. This chain's CDR3 is CASSFGGEETQYF. The CDR3, as DNA: TGCGCCAGCAGCTTCGGGGGGGAAGAGACCCAGTACTTC.

The rearrangement links TRBV4-1 to TRBJ2-2; 8 positions agree with TRBD2. From germline, CDR1 is MGHRA and CDR2 YSYEKL. V was clipped by 6 bases and J by 1 base; unmatched bases: 10. The CDR3 contains 17 residues. CDR3 in DNA: TGCGCCAGCAGTCACATGCTAGCGGGCTTGAACACCGGGGAGCTGTTTTTT. Residues: CASSHMLAGLNTGELFF.

The V gene is TRBV7-2, the J gene TRBJ2-7, with 13 bases identical to TRBD2. The CDR3 has 15 residues. CDR1 and CDR2 (germline): SGHTA, FQGNSA. After removal of 5 bases from V and 5 bases from J, the junction contained 6 bases not matched to a gene. CDR3 protein: CASSRTSGSQNEQYF. The CDR3 nucleotides are TGTGCCAGCAGCCGGACTAGCGGGAGTCAGAACGAGCAGTACTTC.

V usage is TRBV9 and J usage is TRBJ1-1, with 10 bases aligning to TRBD1. V lost 2 bases, J lost 1 base, and 2 bases stayed unmatched. The germline gives CDR1 SGDLS, CDR2 YYNGEE. This CDR3 is 15 amino acids long. The CDR3 region is CASSVGTGANTEAFF. CDR3 sequence (DNA): TGTGCCAGCAGCGTGGGGACAGGGGCGAACACTGAAGCTTTCTTT.

The chain is built from TRBV6-6 and TRBJ1-1, with D maybe TRBD1 (6 bases). Germline-derived CDR1 and CDR2 are MNHNY and SVGAGI (reference sequence). The CDR3 consists of 14 residues. The ends were cut back, 4 bases at V and 2 bases at J, with 11 bases in the middle. The CDR3 region has the DNA TGTGCCAGCAGTTCGGACAGAACTAACACTGAAGCTTTCTTT. Translating it yields CASSSDRTNTEAFF.

This rearrangement joins TRBV6-5 to TRBJ1-1, with D maybe TRBD1 (5 bases). This CDR3 has 11 amino acids. The germline CDR1 and CDR2 sequences are MNHEY and SVGAGI. The ends were cut back, 6 bases at V and 7 bases at J, with 9 bases in the middle. The CDR3 region has the DNA TGTGCCAGCAGGCGACAGCTTGAAGCTTTCTTT. This gives the protein CASRRQLEAFF.

The gene calls are TRBV15 and TRBJ1-5, with TRBD1 as a possible D gene (6 bases). V was shortened by 4 bases and J by 1 base, with 23 bases between the two germline ends. Germline V gene data show CDR1 as LNHNV and CDR2 as YYDKDF (reference sequence). This CDR3 has 19 residues. The chain's CDR3 is CATSNIHGGGETSNQPQHF. In nucleotides, the CDR3 is TGTGCCACCAGCAACATACACGGGGGGGGCGAAACAAGCAATCAGCCCCAGCATTTT.

The chain recombines TRBV2 with TRBJ1-5, with D tentatively TRBD1 (6 bases). This CDR3 is 13 amino acids long. V lost 6 bases and J 1 base, leaving 7 bases between the germline ends. Germline CDR1 and CDR2: SNHLY and FYNNEI. CDR3 DNA sequence: TGTGCCAGCAGCGGACAGAGCAATCAGCCCCAGCATTTT. Translated, it gives CASSGQSNQPQHF.

The V gene is TRBV9, the J gene TRBJ2-1; tentative D call: TRBD2 (6 bases). This CDR3 is 14 amino acids long. Between the trimmed V and J ends, which lost 3 bases and 3 bases, there was a span of 10 bases. Germline V gives CDR1 SGDLS, CDR2 YYNGEE. The CDR3 spells CASSAGTGYNEQFF. CDR3 nucleotides: TGTGCCAGCAGCGCCGGGACTGGCTACAATGAGCAGTTCTTC.

The count of this clone is one. V usage is TRBV28 and J usage is TRBJ2-7, with D possibly matching TRBD1 (5 bases). CDR3 length equals 14 residues. The V end lost 6 bases, the J end lost 0 bases, and 12 bases lay between the germline ends. Germline CDR1 and CDR2: MDHEN and SYDVKM. The CDR3 loop reads CASRNSGSSYEQYF. The DNA for the CDR3 is TGTGCCAGCAGGAATTCAGGGTCCTCCTACGAGCAGTACTTC.

This sequence joins TRBV6-6 and TRBJ2-1; D possibly corresponds to TRBD2 (5 bases). This CDR3 region has 12 residues. From germline, CDR1 is MNHNY and CDR2 SVGAGI (reference sequence). Trimming cost V 5 bases and J 8 bases, with 10 bases left between them. For the CDR3, the DNA is TGTGCCAGCAGTAACGGGGTCTATGAGCAGTTCTTC. Amino acids: CASSNGVYEQFF.

This chain uses TRBV18 with TRBJ2-4; TRBD1 agrees at 7 bases. The CDR3 contains 13 residues. Looked up from germline, CDR1 is KGHSH and CDR2 is LQKENI. Trimming took 8 bases from V and 8 from J; bases not matched to a gene: 9. The CDR3 nucleotides are TGTGCCAGCCAGACAGGGATGGGAGACATTCAGTACTTC. This codes for CASQTGMGDIQYF. The full variable domain, with the rest looked up from reference TRBV18 and TRBJ2-4, is NAGVMQNPRHLVRRRGQEARLRCSPMKGHSHVYWYRQLPEEGLKFMVYLQKENIIDESGMPKERFSAEFPKEGPSILRIQQVVRGDSAAYFCASQTGMGDIQYFGAGTRLSVL.

The chain uses TRBV2 and TRBJ1-5; the match to TRBD1 covers 9 bases. Germline V lookup: CDR1 SNHLY, CDR2 FYNNEI. CDR3 size: 15 residues. V shed 10 bases, J shed 3 bases, and the junction held 10 bases outside the gene matches. CDR3 loop: CATTRGQGNNQPQHF. The CDR3 nucleotides are TGTGCCACCACTAGGGGACAGGGCAACAATCAGCCCCAGCATTTT.

Only a few counts were recorded for this clone. The rearrangement joins TRBV4-1 to TRBJ2-3; TRBD2 might be the D (5 bases). The CDR3 consists of 16 residues. The V end lost 0 bases, the J end lost 1 base, and 11 bases lay between the germline ends. The germline CDR1 and CDR2 sequences are MGHRA and YSYEKL. CDR3 region: CASSQERGSGTDTQYF. DNA of the CDR3: TGCGCCAGCAGCCAAGAGAGAGGGTCCGGCACAGATACGCAGTATTTT.

This clone came up a few times. The chain carries TRBV5-1 and TRBJ2-2; perhaps TRBD2 as D (5 bases). CDR3 length: 16 amino acids. V lost 1 base, J lost 7 bases, and 17 bases lay in between. Germline CDR1 reads SGHRS; CDR2 reads YFSETQ. CDR3 loop: CASSLTSPPGSGELFF. For the CDR3, the DNA is TGCGCCAGCAGCTTGACCAGCCCACCGGGGAGCGGGGAGCTGTTTTTT.

The rearrangement joins TRBV7-9 to TRBJ2-7, with a tentative D call TRBD1 (6 bases). The length of the CDR3 is 13 residues. Looked up from germline, CDR1 is SEHNR and CDR2 is FQNEAQ (reference sequence). The V and J ends lost 8 bases and 3 bases respectively, with 14 bases between them. The CDR3 region is CASGRGQLYEQYF. In DNA, the CDR3 is TGTGCCAGCGGAAGGGGACAACTCTACGAGCAGTACTTC. Full variable domain (outside the CDR3, taken from reference TRBV7-9 and TRBJ2-7): DTGVSQNPRHKITKRGQNVTFRCDPISEHNRLYWYRQTLGQGPEFLTYFQNEAQLEKSRLLSDRFSAERPKGSFSTLEIQRTEQGDSAMYLCASGRGQLYEQYFGPGTRLTVT.

In its sample, this clone was seen a few times. The chain recombines TRBV7-3 with TRBJ2-7, with a tentative D call TRBD2 (6 bases). V lost 5 bases to trimming and J lost 2 bases, with 13 bases between them. Germline CDR1 reads SGHTA; CDR2 reads FQGTGA. CDR3 length: 14 residues. The CDR3 coding sequence is TGTGCCAGCAGCCCCCTAGCGAGCCCCTACGAGCAGTACTTC. Residues: CASSPLASPYEQYF.

This clone appeared a single time. This chain joins TRBV18 and TRBJ1-1; D ambiguous. This CDR3 is built from 15 residues. Germline V CDR1 and CDR2: KGHSH, LQKENI. V was pared by 2 bases and J by 3 bases, with 13 bases between. DNA for the CDR3: TGTGCCAGCTCACCAAACCGGGAAAGAGACACTGAAGCTTTCTTT. Translated, it gives CASSPNRERDTEAFF.

The chain uses TRBV7-9 and TRBJ1-2; D remains unclear. Deletions cut 3 bases from V and 4 bases from J, with 6 bases between. The CDR3 totals 12 residues. Germline CDR1 and CDR2: SEHNR and FQNEAQ (reference sequence). The CDR3 coding sequence is TGTGCCAGCAGCTTGGAGAGCTATGGCTACACCTTC. This codes for CASSLESYGYTF.

The V call is TRBV7-9, the J call TRBJ2-3; maybe TRBD1 (5 bases). Germline V gene sequence: CDR1 SEHNR, CDR2 FQNEAQ (reference sequence). The ends were cut back, 4 bases at V and 4 bases at J, with 9 bases in the middle. The CDR3 contains 13 residues. As DNA, the CDR3 is TGTGCCAGCAGCTATACAGGAGCAGATACGCAGTATTTT. Translating gives CASSYTGADTQYF.

This clone came up once. This chain connects TRBV7-9 to TRBJ2-3; 9 bases are shared with TRBD1. The CDR3 has 16 residues. V was clipped by 4 bases and J by 2 bases; unmatched bases: 7. Germline-derived CDR1 and CDR2 are SEHNR and FQNEAQ (reference sequence). The CDR3 coding sequence is TGTGCCAGCAGCTCCCCACAGGGGGCTGTCACAGATACGCAGTATTTT. Translation gives CASSSPQGAVTDTQYF.

The J gene is TRBJ1-5, the V gene TRBV21-1; TRBD1, as called in the table, went unchecked against the DNA. TRBV21-1 constitutes a pseudogene. This CDR3 region has 15 residues. The CDR3 DNA follows: TGTGCCAGCAGCAAACCTCAGGGGTGGAATCAGCCCCAGCATTTT. Its translation: CASSKPQGWNQPQHF.

The chain recombines TRBV2 with TRBJ2-6, with D possibly TRBD1 on 5 matching bases. The CDR3 loop spans 15 amino acids. Germline assignment: CDR1 SNHLY and CDR2 FYNNEI. Trimming took 6 bases from V and 4 from J, leaving 13 bases between them. CDR3 residues: CASRVTGSGANVLTF. In DNA form, the CDR3 reads TGTGCCAGCAGAGTCACAGGTTCCGGGGCCAACGTCCTGACTTTC. Variable domain in full (rest from reference TRBV2 and TRBJ2-6): EPEVTQTPSHQVTQMGQEVILRCVPISNHLYFYWYRQILGQKVEFLVSFYNNEISEKSEIFDDQFSVERPDGSNFTLKIRSTKLEDSAMYFCASRVTGSGANVLTFGAGSRLTVL.

The CDR3 DNA is TGTGCCAGCAGTTTAAGTGGAGCCGGAAACACTGAAGCTTTCTTT. Its protein is CASSLSGAGNTEAFF. The V and J genes are TRBV28 and TRBJ1-1; unclear D gene. V was pared by 2 bases and J by 2 bases, with 12 bases between. This CDR3 region has 15 residues. Germline V gives CDR1 MDHEN, CDR2 SYDVKM.

The CDR3 region is CASSRGTSGINEQYF. The DNA of the CDR3 is TGTGCCAGCAGCCGCGGGACTAGCGGGATCAACGAGCAGTACTTC. The rearrangement joins TRBV7-6 to TRBJ2-7, with 13 nucleotides matching TRBD2. CDR1 SGHVS and CDR2 FNYEAQ come from the germline V gene. V was pared by 5 bases and J by 5 bases, with 6 bases of the junction left unmatched. CDR3 length: 15 amino acids. Filled out from reference TRBV7-6 and TRBJ2-7, the complete variable domain reads GAGVSQSPRYKVTKRGQDVALRCDPISGHVSLYWYRQALGQGPEFLTYFNYEAQQDKSGLPNDRFSAERPEGSISTLTIQRTEQRDSAMYRCASSRGTSGINEQYFGPGTRLTVT.

This clone has only a few counts. The chain employs TRBV7-3 and TRBJ1-1; D gene unclear. Trimming pared 3 bases from V and 4 bases from J, leaving 9 bases between. Germline V gives CDR1 SGHTA, CDR2 FQGTGA. The CDR3 is 13 residues long. The CDR3 loop reads CASSFAGSTEAFF. As DNA, the CDR3 is TGTGCCAGCAGCTTTGCGGGGAGCACTGAAGCTTTCTTT.

CDR3 coding DNA: TGTGCCAGCAGCCGGGACACCGCCTACGAGCAGTACTTC. Its protein is CASSRDTAYEQYF. The chain links TRBV6-5 to TRBJ2-7; TRBD1 might be the D (6 bases). This CDR3 has 13 amino acids. From germline, CDR1 is MNHEY and CDR2 SVGAGI. The V end was cut by 6 bases, the J end by 2 bases, with 11 bases between.